Listed below are T cell receptor beta chains from one sample, sequenced in a study of shared clonotypes between healthy human individuals. TCRdb keeps only in-frame clones here, not all; method: immunoSEQ multiplex PCR. Found here are approximately 530,000 clones, 95% to 96% of them singletons; the top ten hold around 0.066%. The specimen was naive CD4+ T cells sorted from blood. The receptors derive from a woman in her twenties or thirties in good health. Each CDR3 is given with its conserved first and last residue. A D gene is named only where the DNA matches it firmly. The size entry is marked missing in some rows and otherwise reads once, few, many or a size class.

. | . | TRBJ2-7 | 13 | TRBV27 | TGTGCCAGCACGACCCGGGACGGATTCGAGCAGTACTTC | CASTTRDGFEQYF
. | TRBD1 | TRBJ2-5 | 14 | TRBV2 | TGTGCCAGCAGGACCGGGACAGGACTTGCCAAGCAGTACTTC | CASRTGTGLAKQYF
. | TRBD1 | TRBJ1-5 | 15 | TRBV7-2 | TGTGCCAGCAGCTCCAGACAGGGTAGCAATCAGCCCCAGCATTTT | CASSSRQGSNQPQHF
. | TRBD2 | TRBJ2-1 | 14 | TRBV19 | TGTGCCAGCCAACCGGGACTAGTTAACAATGAGCAGTTCTTC | CASQPGLVNNEQFF
. | . | TRBJ2-7 | 13 | TRBV29-1 | TGCAGCGTTGGGGGTAGGATGGTCTACGAGCAGTACTTC | CSVGGRMVYEQYF
. | . | TRBJ2-7 | 16 | TRBV19 | TGTGCCAGTAGCCTGGGACGTACCTACGGGATTGACGAGCAGTACTTC | CASSLGRTYGIDEQYF
. | . | TRBJ2-3 | 12 | TRBV6-6 | TGTGCCAGCAGTTACACCACAGATACGCAGTATTTT | CASSYTTDTQYF
. | . | TRBJ2-5 | 15 | TRBV4-1 | TGCGCCAGCAGCCAAGGTACAGGGCGCCGAGAGACCCAGTACTTC | CASSQGTGRRETQYF
. | . | TRBJ2-1 | 15 | TRBV6-5 | TGTGCCAGCAGACAACTAGGGGGTTCCGGCAATGAGCAGTTCTTC | CASRQLGGSGNEQFF
. | TRBD1 | TRBJ1-4 | 13 | TRBV25-1 | TGTGCCAGCAGGGGACAGCTTAATGAAAAACTGTTTTTT | CASRGQLNEKLFF
. | . | TRBJ2-4 | 16 | TRBV7-6 | TGTGCCAGCAGCTTGGGCCCTACAGGCGCCAAAAACATTCAGTACTTC | CASSLGPTGAKNIQYF
once | . | TRBJ1-2 | 14 | TRBV7-9 | TGTGCCAGCAGCTTAACCGATGGGGACTATGGCTACACCTTC | CASSLTDGDYGYTF
. | TRBD2 | TRBJ2-2 | 15 | TRBV10-3 | TGTGCCACTTCAATGGGACTAGCGGCCACCGGGGAGCTGTTTTTT | CATSMGLAATGELFF
once | . | TRBJ1-1 | 15 | TRBV2 | TGTGCCAGCAGTGTATTTAGGAGCTTCAACACTGAAGCTTTCTTT | CASSVFRSFNTEAFF
. | . | TRBJ2-1 | 14 | TRBV5-1 | TGCGCCAGCAGCTTGGGTAATAGCGACAATGAGCAGTTCTTC | CASSLGNSDNEQFF
. | . | TRBJ1-5 | 15 | TRBV2 | TGTGCCAGCAGACCGACAGCGACTAGCAATCAGCCCCAGCATTTT | CASRPTATSNQPQHF
. | . | TRBJ2-6 | 18 | TRBV4-1 | TGCGCCAGCAGCCAAGACGCCGGGCCGCACTCTGGGGCCAACGTCCTGACTTTC | CASSQDAGPHSGANVLTF
. | . | TRBJ1-4 | 16 | TRBV6-6 | TGTGCCAGCAGTGGGGGTTCCTGGGGCACTAATGAAAAACTGTTTTTT | CASSGGSWGTNEKLFF
. | . | TRBJ1-1 | 12 | TRBV7-9 | TGTGCCAGCAGCTCTCTGGGGGGTACTACTTTCTTT | CASSSLGGTTFF
. | . | TRBJ1-1 | 14 | TRBV5-1 | TGCGCCAGCAGTTGGGGAGACAGGCACACTGAAGCTTTCTTT | CASSWGDRHTEAFF
. | TRBD1 | TRBJ2-2 | 15 | TRBV5-1 | TGCGCCAGCAGCTCAGGGGGCTCGGACACCGGGGAGCTGTTTTTT | CASSSGGSDTGELFF
. | . | TRBJ2-3 | 14 | TRBV29-1 | TGCAGCGGTCAGGAGTTCGGTAGCACAGATACGCAGTATTTT | CSGQEFGSTDTQYF
. | . | TRBJ2-7 | 11 | TRBV20-1 | TGCAGTGCTACGGACACCTACGAGCAGTACTTC | CSATDTYEQYF
once | TRBD2 | TRBJ2-7 | 15 | TRBV6-1 | TGTGCCAGCAGTGGGCTAGCGGTTCTCTCCTACGAGCAGTACTTC | CASSGLAVLSYEQYF
. | . | TRBJ2-3 | 15 | TRBV18 | TGTGCCAGCTCACCACAAGGGAGACGCACAGATACGCAGTATTTT | CASSPQGRRTDTQYF
. | . | TRBJ2-1 | 15 | TRBV5-4 | TGTGCCAGCAGCTTGCAGGGGCCCCCTTACAATGAGCAGTTCTTC | CASSLQGPPYNEQFF
. | . | TRBJ1-5 | 14 | TRBV19 | TGTGCCAGTAGTATTGAAGGTCTCAATCAGCCCCAGCATTTT | CASSIEGLNQPQHF
. | . | TRBJ2-5 | 14 | TRBV10-3 | TGTGCCATCAGTGAGGTACTAGTAGGCGAGACCCAGTACTTC | CAISEVLVGETQYF
. | TRBD2 | TRBJ2-5 | 15 | TRBV29-1 | TGCAGCGTTACCGGGACTAGCGGGAGACAAGAGACCCAGTACTTC | CSVTGTSGRQETQYF
. | . | TRBJ1-2 | 16 | TRBV18 | TGTGCCAGCTCCCACAGCGAATTCGACCCTAACTATGGCTACACCTTC | CASSHSEFDPNYGYTF
. | TRBD2 | TRBJ2-1 | 15 | TRBV18 | TGTGCCAGCTGCCTGAGGGAGCGGGAGTCTGGTGAGCAGTTCTTC | CASCLRERESGEQFF
. | . | TRBJ2-5 | 16 | TRBV15 | TGTGCCACCAGCAGAGATAGAGCGGGTCCACAAGAAACCCAGTACTTC | CATSRDRAGPQETQYF
. | . | TRBJ1-5 | 15 | TRBV5-8 | TGTGCCAGCAGCTTAGTGGGGAAACTCAATCAGCCCCAGCATTTT | CASSLVGKLNQPQHF
. | . | TRBJ2-7 | 11 | TRBV28 | TGTGCCAGCAGTTTTCCGGACGAGCAGTACTTC | CASSFPDEQYF
. | . | TRBJ2-1 | 16 | TRBV28 | TGTGCCAGCACCTTGGGGCTAGTTGGATCCTACAATGAGCAGTTCTTC | CASTLGLVGSYNEQFF
. | . | TRBJ2-5 | 16 | TRBV30 | TGTGCCTGGAGCACCTCCCCGGCAGGGGAGTTGGAGACCCAGTACTTC | CAWSTSPAGELETQYF
. | . | TRBJ2-2 | 16 | TRBV18 | TGTGCCAGCTCGACGGCGAGGAGTAAGGACACCGGGGAGCTGTTTTTT | CASSTARSKDTGELFF
. | . | TRBJ1-5 | 14 | TRBV18 | TGTGCCAGCTCACGGGACGGTAGCAATCAGCCCCAGCATTTT | CASSRDGSNQPQHF
. | TRBD2 | TRBJ2-5 | 17 | TRBV11-2 | TGTGCCAGCAGCTTAGGAAGGGGAGCGGGAGCCCTGAAGACCCAGTACTTC | CASSLGRGAGALKTQYF
. | TRBD1 | TRBJ1-1 | 13 | TRBV28 | TGTGCCAGCAGTTCGGGACAGACAGAAAGAGCTTTCTTT | CASSSGQTERAFF
. | . | TRBJ1-2 | 18 | TRBV28 | TGTGCCAGCAGTTTGGTCCCTCGGGCAGCCACTCGTGGCTATGGCTACACCTTC | CASSLVPRAATRGYGYTF
. | . | TRBJ2-7 | 13 | TRBV29-1 | TGCAGCGTTGCGGTTGACGCCAGGGGCGAGCAGTACTTC | CSVAVDARGEQYF
. | . | TRBJ2-7 | 14 | TRBV18 | TGTGCCAGCTCACCACAGGGAGAGGATGGTGAGCAGTACTTC | CASSPQGEDGEQYF
. | TRBD1 | TRBJ1-4 | 18 | TRBV7-8 | TGTGCCAGCAGCCCCTTCGCGCGCCAACAGGGGGTTGCTGAAAAACTGTTTTTT | CASSPFARQQGVAEKLFF
. | . | TRBJ2-1 | 15 | TRBV5-1 | TGCGCCAGCAGCTTGACAGGGTTAGATGATTATGAGCAGTTCTTC | CASSLTGLDDYEQFF
. | . | TRBJ1-5 | 15 | TRBV28 | TGTGCCAGCAGTTCCGAAGGGAGAGGTAGCCAGCCCCAGCATTTT | CASSSEGRGSQPQHF
. | . | TRBJ2-7 | 14 | TRBV6-1 | TGTGCCAGCAGGGCTAGGGGGGTGAGCTACGAGCAGTACTTC | CASRARGVSYEQYF
. | TRBD2 | TRBJ2-7 | 15 | TRBV25-1 | TGTGCCAGCAGTGCCGGGACTAGCGGATCCTACGAGCAGTACTTC | CASSAGTSGSYEQYF
. | . | TRBJ2-7 | 16 | TRBV27 | TGTGCCAGCAGTTTCAGCACAGGTTCCCTTTCCTACGAGCAGTACTTC | CASSFSTGSLSYEQYF
. | . | TRBJ2-6 | 15 | TRBV15 | TGTGCCACCAGCCTGACACTTTCTGGGGCCAACGTCCTGACTTTC | CATSLTLSGANVLTF
once | . | TRBJ1-1 | 14 | TRBV5-1 | TGCGCCAGCACTTCATTGGGGGGAGGAACTGAAGCTTTCTTT | CASTSLGGGTEAFF
. | TRBD1 | TRBJ1-2 | 16 | TRBV28 | TGTGCCAGCAGTTACCCGTCCGGGACAGGGGACTATGGCTACACCTTC | CASSYPSGTGDYGYTF
once | TRBD2 | TRBJ2-7 | 15 | TRBV5-1 | TGCGCCAGCAGCTTTGGGACTAGCGGGACCTACGAGCAGTACTTC | CASSFGTSGTYEQYF
. | TRBD2 | TRBJ2-1 | 16 | TRBV2 | TGTGCCAGCCGGCTAGCGGGAGGGCCTTCCTACAATGAGCAGTTCTTC | CASRLAGGPSYNEQFF
. | TRBD1 | TRBJ1-1 | 15 | TRBV15 | TGTGCCACCAGCAGAGAAGACAGGGGGCCCACTGAAGCTTTCTTT | CATSREDRGPTEAFF
. | TRBD2 | TRBJ2-3 | 15 | TRBV6-5 | TGTGCCAGCAGCCGACTAGCGGGAGGCTTGGATACGCAGTATTTT | CASSRLAGGLDTQYF
. | TRBD2 | TRBJ2-7 | 15 | TRBV15 | TGTGCCACCAGCAGACAAGCGGGAGGGCCCTACGAGCAGTACTTC | CATSRQAGGPYEQYF
. | . | TRBJ2-7 | 12 | TRBV11-3 | TGTGCCAGCAGCTTAGTTCGACTCGAGCAGTACTTC | CASSLVRLEQYF
. | TRBD2 | TRBJ2-5 | 19 | TRBV12-5 | TGTGCTAGTGGTTTGACCCCGAAGGGACTAGCGGGAGTCGGAGAGACCCAGTACTTC | CASGLTPKGLAGVGETQYF
. | . | TRBJ1-3 | 13 | TRBV10-1 | TGCGCCAGCACCTCCGCCTCTGGAAACACCATATATTTT | CASTSASGNTIYF